This TCR beta chain stems from a study of blood T cell repertoires in COVID-19. Here immunoSEQ multiplex PCR was the method, and the copy in TCRdb shows in-frame clones only, minus some. Among approximately 210,000 clones, roughly 84% were seen once, and the ten largest hold 20%. The CDR3 totals 14 residues. The germline gives CDR1 SGHVS, CDR2 FQNEAQ. The V and J ends lost 5 bases and 5 bases respectively, with 15 bases between them. This chain joins TRBV7-8 and TRBJ1-1, with D perhaps TRBD1 (5 bases). Sequencing used peripheral blood. This receptor was taken from a man between 25 and 39 years old with active or convalescent COVID-19. The CDR3 protein is CASSLARVGTEAFF. The CDR3 coding sequence is TGTGCCAGCAGCCTCGCCAGGGTTGGGACTGAAGCTTTCTTT.